This TCR beta chain was identified during a study of T cells in Graves' hyperthyroidism and ophthalmopathy. General study findings and limits: Ophthalmopathy was separated from stable hyperthyroidism by a 13 V-J model.

Comment on this clonotype: Its specificity is unknown.

Germline CDR1 reads LGHNA; CDR2 reads YNFKEQ. This CDR3 comprises 14 residues. The V end was cut by 1 base, the J end by 7 bases, with 8 bases between. TCR beta CDR3 region amplification was performed from RNA transcripts. First-round RT-PCR with HTBI primers amplified the TCR CDR3 region. One entry per CDR3 protein, called by TCRdb with MiXCR from the multiplex PCR reads. The repertoire holds approximately 690,000 distinct CDR3 sequences, with roughly 14% as singletons. The chain couples TRBV4-2 to TRBJ1-6; D uncertain. Material: blood. This TCR derives from a woman aged 45-65 years with Graves' ophthalmopathy. DNA of the CDR3: TGTGCCAGCAGCCAAGCACAGCAGAATTCACCCCTCCACTTT. Translating gives CASSQAQQNSPLHF.